This entry features one T cell receptor (beta chain) sequence. The source of the sample is a study of CD8 T cells in Susac syndrome. The V and J ends lost 2 bases and 7 bases, in that order; junction bases with no gene match: 4. The germline V gene encodes CDR1 SEHNR and CDR2 FQNEAQ (reference sequence). This CDR3 has 14 residues. Reverse transcription of about 0.45 to 1 ug RNA used random hexamers. TCRdb recomputed calls from the immunoSEQ multiplex PCR reads with MiXCR, one row per CDR3 protein. The sample yields fewer than 250,000 distinct CDR3 sequences, approximately 90% seen once. Sequenced: CD8+ T cells from PBMCs. This TCR was sampled from a human donor with multiple sclerosis. The rearrangement uses TRBV7-9 and TRBJ1-2; 10 nucleotides align to TRBD1. The CDR3 DNA is TGTGCCAGCAGCTTACCGGACAGGGGGAGTGGCTACACCTTC. Its protein is CASSLPDRGSGYTF.